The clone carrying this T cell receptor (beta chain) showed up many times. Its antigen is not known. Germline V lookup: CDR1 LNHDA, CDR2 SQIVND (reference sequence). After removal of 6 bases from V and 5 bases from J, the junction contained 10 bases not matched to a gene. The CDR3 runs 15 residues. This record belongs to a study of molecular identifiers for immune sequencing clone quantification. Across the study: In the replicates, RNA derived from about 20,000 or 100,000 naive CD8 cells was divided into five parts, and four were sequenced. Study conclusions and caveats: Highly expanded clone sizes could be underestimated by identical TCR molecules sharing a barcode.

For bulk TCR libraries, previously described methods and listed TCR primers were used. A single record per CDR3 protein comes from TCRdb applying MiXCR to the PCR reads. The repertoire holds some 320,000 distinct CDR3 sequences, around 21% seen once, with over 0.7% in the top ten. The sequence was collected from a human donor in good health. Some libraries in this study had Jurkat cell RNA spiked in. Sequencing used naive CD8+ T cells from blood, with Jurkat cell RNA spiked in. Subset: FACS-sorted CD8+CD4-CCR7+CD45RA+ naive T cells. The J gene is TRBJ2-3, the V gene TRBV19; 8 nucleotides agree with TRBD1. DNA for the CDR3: TGTGCCAGTAGCGCGGACAGGGAAGACAGAGATACGCAGTATTTT. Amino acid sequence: CASSADREDRDTQYF.